This T cell receptor (beta chain) was identified in a study of shared clonotypes between healthy human individuals (dated by TCRdb to 2018 to 2021). General notes on the study: Three men and two women, aged 18 to 49 years, made up the cohort. Different laboratories and diverse techniques were used to prepare libraries and sequence TCR repertoires, to increase sequencing depth and limit assay-specific biases. Per donor, leukapheresis produced somewhere between about 0.94 and 9.5 billion PBMCs. Blood TCR repertoires of 5 or 6 healthy adults were deeply sequenced to estimate repertoire size and the extent of clonotype sharing between individuals. For each donor, CD4 naive and CD4 memory were each given three plates, CD8 naive was given two plates, and CD8 memory was given one plate. General findings and caveats noted by the study authors: Incomplete sequencing was indicated by rarefaction of sorted-subset datasets, despite the large sequencing depth. Because the study included only a small number of donors, the genetic and exposure-history diversity represented was limited. Sharing across several donors was observed for around 4.8% of naive CD4, about 4% of naive CD8, about 2.3% of memory CD4, and approximately 0.41% of memory CD8 clonotypes. Pairwise subsampling indicated that sequencing depth was expected to affect the degree of clonotype sharing among donors. Sampling was limited to blood, and TCR repertoires in tissue likely differ from TCR repertoires in blood. Larger estimated clonotype richness was generally found for naive subsets than for memory subsets. Compared with non-shared clonotypes, clonotypes shared by all four sorted-subset donors had higher generation probabilities.

CDR1 and CDR2, looked up from the germline V gene, are LGHNA and YSLEER. The cysteine opens and the phenylalanine closes a CDR3 of 18 amino acids. The read is trimmed to its CDR3 DNA, 54 bases read in frame from base 1. Trimming at the junction amounts to 2 bases on V and 1 base on J, and the germline ends lie 20 bases apart. To note about this clone: It has no known antigen specificity. The record has no base qualities; no much larger clone is one base away.

Using the deep immunoSEQ assay, TCR CDR3 regions were amplified from genomic DNA by multiplex PCR. For each cell subset, the extracted genomic DNA was distributed evenly across all wells of several immunoSEQ 96-well plates, and each plate served as one replicate. For sorted subsets, approximately 210 ng of genomic DNA, equivalent to about 30,000 T cell genomes, went into each replicate PCR. Purified libraries were measured with a Qubit 3.0 fluorometer, size-checked on a Bioanalyzer 2100, and measured again with the KAPA Library Quantification kit. A separate single-read 150-cycle Illumina NextSeq 550 flow cell was used to sequence each immunoSEQ 96-well plate. For the original study's pipeline: Because the immunoSEQ output held only junctional sequences and lacked quality scores, the filtering could not match the filtering applied to full-length reads. Sequences were annotated with PyIR, a Python wrapper for IgBLAST v1.9, and V/J genes and CDR3 were assigned using IMGT germline references. Reads were filtered out if the reads had weak V/J assignments (E-value above 1e-6), no CDR3, stop codons, out-of-frame junctions, or ambiguous translated residues. V3J clonotypes were defined as sequences sharing the same inferred V gene, J gene, and CDR3 amino acid sequence. To compute the percentage overlap between repertoires, the number of shared unique clonotypes was divided by the size of the smaller repertoire. Repertoire richness was assessed with RTK rarefaction, the Chao1 estimator, and Recon v2.1 estimates of unobserved clonotypes. For all TCRbeta clonotypes obtained by the gDNA method from a few donors, generation probabilities were computed with OLGA. Imported from immuneACCESS, the table was reduced by TCRdb to in-frame sequences with V and J called. These copies leave out some clones; in studies compared against another copy, an unresolved V gene accounts for under half, and the cause of the remainder is not known. That table gives V, J and clone size, and the DNA gave D and trimming. Present in this sample are approximately 2,200,000 clones, 93% of which were seen just once. About 1.8% of the sample comes from the top ten.

CD8 naive samples were obtained by positive selection for CCR7 among CD45RO-negative cells, yielding a CD45RA+CCR7+ population from which TemRA cells were excluded. The donors were healthy, HIV-negative adults with no recently reported acute infections or vaccinations. Every donor was a Caucasian adult residing in Nashville, Tennessee, USA. After blood collection by leukapheresis, PBMCs were isolated using Ficoll-Histopaque density gradient centrifugation and then cryopreserved in the vapor phase of liquid nitrogen. Analytical flow cytometry was used to check the purity and quantity of every magnetically sorted T cell population. Each sorted fraction had its genomic DNA isolated and then quantified by UV absorbance on a Nanodrop 2000c.

This clonotype was obtained from a man younger than 35 in good health. Some clones in this sample may be carry-over from other donors' samples. This chain is built from TRBV4-3 and TRBJ1-2, with TRBD1 as a weak D call on 5 bases. Sequenced: naive CD8+ T cells from PBMCs. The cell subset or site label of this sample denotes: CD45RA+CCR7+. At the DNA level, the sequence is TGCGCCAGCAGCCAAAACCGGGACCCCAGATCGGGTAACTATGGCTACACCTTC. Its protein is CASSQNRDPRSGNYGYTF.